Shown below are 12 T cell receptor beta chains from a single sample sequenced in a study of blood T cell repertoires in COVID-19. Measured with immunoSEQ multiplex PCR; TCRdb has only the in-frame clones, and not every one. This sample has 90,000 to 120,000 clones, with less than 90% found just once. Sequenced: peripheral blood. Receptors originate from a human donor in a cohort sampled during active COVID-19.

The rearrangement uses TRBV3-1 (or the pseudogene TRBV3-2) and TRBJ2-7, with a weak D call TRBD1 (7 bases). The CDR3 covers 15 residues. V gave up 0 bases and J gave up 3 bases, with 12 bases separating them. Germline V lookup: CDR1 LGHDT, CDR2 YNNKEL (reference sequence). The CDR3 DNA sequence: TGTGCCAGCAGCCAAGAGTCAGGGGGGAACTACGAGCAGTACTTC. Translation: CASSQESGGNYEQYF.

The chain is built from TRBV19 and TRBJ2-5; D perhaps matches TRBD2 (7 bases). The CDR3 contains 15 residues. Looked up from germline, CDR1 is LNHDA and CDR2 is SQIVND (reference sequence). V was trimmed by 6 bases and J by 4 bases, leaving 18 bases between them. The CDR3 loop is CASSSPGGHRETQYF. CDR3 DNA: TGTGCCAGTAGCTCCCCCGGGGGGCATCGAGAGACCCAGTACTTC.

The chain couples TRBV5-8 to TRBJ2-7, with a possible D match to TRBD1 (8 bases). V lost 0 bases, J lost 0 bases, and 16 bases lay in between. The CDR3 is 17 residues long. Germline CDR1 and CDR2: SGHTS and YDEGEE. The CDR3 is CASSLGQGRGASYEQYF. In nucleotides, the CDR3 is TGTGCCAGCAGCTTGGGACAGGGGAGGGGAGCCTCCTACGAGCAGTACTTC.

The chain is built from TRBV5-6 and TRBJ2-7; D is perhaps TRBD2 (5 bases). Germline V CDR1 and CDR2: SGHDT, YYEEEE. V was clipped by 3 bases and J by 0 bases, with 13 bases between them. This CDR3 contains 15 residues. The CDR3 nucleotides read TGTGCCAGCAGCTCTGTGGACTGGAACTCCTACGAGCAGTACTTC. It yields the protein CASSSVDWNSYEQYF. The full variable domain, its missing parts supplied by reference TRBV5-6 and TRBJ2-7, is DAGVTQSPTHLIKTRGQQVTLRCSPKSGHDTVSWYQQALGQGPQFIFQYYEEEERQRGNFPDRFSGHQFPNYSSELNVNALLLGDSALYLCASSSVDWNSYEQYFGPGTRLTVT.

The chain carries TRBV5-5 and TRBJ1-5; no definite D call. In germline, CDR1 is SGHKS, CDR2 YYEKEE (reference sequence). The V end lost 1 base, the J end lost 2 bases, and 13 bases lay between the germline ends. The CDR3 sequence is 16 residues long. CDR3 loop: CASSLSGRQGNQPQHF. CDR3 in DNA: TGTGCCAGCAGCTTGAGTGGGAGGCAGGGCAATCAGCCCCAGCATTTT.

The gene calls are TRBV7-3 and TRBJ1-2; D remains ambiguous. In germline, CDR1 is SGHTA, CDR2 FQGTGA. With 0 bases removed from V and 10 bases from J, the gap between germline ends came to 12 bases. The CDR3 has 13 amino acids. The CDR3 sequence: CASSLTREGVYTF. The CDR3 coding sequence is TGTGCCAGCAGCTTAACGCGGGAGGGAGTCTACACCTTC.

The chain employs TRBV12-3 or TRBV12-4 and TRBJ1-2; D remains unclear. V shed 1 base and J shed 6 bases, with 9 bases lying between them. The CDR3 has 13 amino acids. CDR3 sequence (DNA): TGTGCCAGCAGTTTAGGTGCAGGCAATGGCTACACCTTC. Translating it yields CASSLGAGNGYTF.

This clone was seen only a few times. This rearrangement joins TRBV5-1 to TRBJ1-1, with D possibly matching TRBD1 (6 bases). The CDR3 sequence is 13 residues long. Trimming removed 0 bases from V and 5 bases from J, with 8 bases in between. The germline V gene has CDR1 SGHRS and CDR2 YFSETQ. CDR3 nucleotides: TGCGCCAGCAGCTTGGCCCAGGGGACTGAAGCTTTCTTT. Translation gives CASSLAQGTEAFF.

The chain couples TRBV12-3 or TRBV12-4 to TRBJ2-3; 8 nucleotides align to TRBD1. Trimming took 6 bases from V and 3 from J; bases not matched to a gene: 2. This CDR3 comprises 13 residues. CDR3 sequence: CASRDRGTDTQYF. DNA for the CDR3: TGTGCCAGCAGAGACAGGGGAACAGATACGCAGTATTTT.

The V call is TRBV2, the J call TRBJ2-1; the match to TRBD1 covers 7 bases. The CDR3 length is 16 residues. The junction had 12 bases not matched to a gene; V was cut back by 6 bases and J by 4 bases. Germline loops: CDR1 SNHLY, CDR2 FYNNEI. The CDR3 is CASRDSQGGLYNEQFF. DNA of the CDR3: TGTGCCAGCAGAGATAGCCAAGGGGGCTTGTACAATGAGCAGTTCTTC.

The rearrangement uses TRBV7-6 and TRBJ2-1; 7 positions match TRBD2. J gave up 5 bases and V 6 bases, and 10 bases lay outside the gene matches. There are 15 residues in the CDR3. Germline V lookup: CDR1 SGHVS, CDR2 FNYEAQ. Here the CDR3 DNA reads TGTGCCAGCAGACTGGAGCCTAGCGGAAACAATGAGCAGTTCTTC. This sequence encodes CASRLEPSGNNEQFF.

The V call is TRBV5-1, the J call TRBJ2-5; the D gene is possibly TRBD2 (6 bases). The CDR3 runs 13 residues. Germline CDR1 is SGHRS and CDR2 is YFSETQ. V was cut by 7 bases and J by 1 base, with 11 bases left in between. The CDR3 DNA follows: TGCGCCAGCCGACCTAGCGCCCAAGAGACCCAGTACTTC. It encodes CASRPSAQETQYF.